Included here is one T cell receptor (beta chain) sequence, with context. Original processing methods: Estimation of nucleated cell counts was performed using reference gene primer amplification. Profiled with immunoSEQ multiplex PCR; TCRdb holds only in-frame clones, not every one. D and trimming were read from the DNA, whereas the V and J calls and clone size are those reported in that table. The sample consists of some 97,000 clones, under 90% of them appearing once. This entry belongs to a study of blood T cell repertoires in COVID-19. On the study more broadly: Italy, Spain and the United States were the sources of the convalescent and acute COVID-19 samples.

The CDR3 loop spans 15 amino acids. Trimming pared 1 base from V and 1 base from J, leaving 8 bases between. CDR1 SGHTA and CDR2 FQGNSA come from the germline V gene. The chain links TRBV7-2 to TRBJ1-5; D unresolved. This sequence originates from a human donor in a cohort sampled during active COVID-19. The sample consisted of peripheral blood. DNA for the CDR3: TGTGCCAGCAGCTTAGACTTGGGCAGCAATCAGCCCCAGCATTTT. Its protein product is CASSLDLGSNQPQHF.